The entry below describes one TCR beta chain. The length of the CDR3 is 15 residues. The germline CDR1 and CDR2 sequences are MNHEY and SMNVEV (reference sequence). Trimming pared 6 bases from V and 3 bases from J, leaving 14 bases between. Source study methods: Estimates of nucleated cell counts were drawn from the amplification of reference gene primers. Libraries were prepared by immunoSEQ multiplex PCR; TCRdb keeps only in-frame clonotypes and omits some of them. That table is the source of V, J and clone size, and D and trimming were worked out from the DNA. The profile shows about 140,000 clones, approximately 85% of them singletons. The sample originates from a study of blood T cell repertoires in COVID-19. Looking at the study overall: Nucleic acid was either cDNA or gDNA, and it came from T cells, B-cell-depleted T cells, or PBMCs.

The sequenced sample consisted of peripheral blood. J is TRBJ1-4 and V is TRBV27, with D perhaps TRBD1 (6 bases). This receptor was taken from a woman of 80 years or more with acute or convalescent COVID-19. CDR3 bases: TGTGCCAGCAGAAAAGGGGGAGGGCCTAATGAAAAACTGTTTTTT. Translated: CASRKGGGPNEKLFF.